Sequencing of this TCR beta chain was carried out in a study of blood T cell repertoires in COVID-19. Libraries were prepared by immunoSEQ multiplex PCR; TCRdb keeps only in-frame clonotypes and omits some of them. The repertoire has 200,000 or so clones, over 80% of them found once; the top ten carry approximately 0.9%. The CDR3 consists of 12 residues. Germline V gene sequence: CDR1 MDHEN, CDR2 SYDVKM. The V end was cut by 3 bases, the J end by 7 bases, with 9 bases between. Sequencing was done on a sample of peripheral blood. The TCR sequence derives from a man between 60 and 70 years old with COVID-19, enrolled during active disease. This chain joins TRBV28 and TRBJ1-2; perhaps TRBD1 as D (6 bases). The CDR3 DNA is TGTGCCAGCAGTTTCGGACAGATTGGCTACACCTTC. The encoded protein is CASSFGQIGYTF.